Reported below is one T cell receptor (beta chain). V was cut by 0 bases and J by 6 bases, with 10 bases left in between. Germline V CDR1 and CDR2: MRHNA, SNTAGT. The CDR3 has 14 residues. Using its own MiXCR run on the 5' RACE reads, TCRdb lists one record per CDR3 protein. Here the sample spans under 50,000 distinct CDR3 sequences, around 4% being singletons. This record comes from a study of early T cells in non-severe SARS-CoV-2 infection. Turning to the study itself: Chains from this unsorted whole-blood bulk RNA could not be paired.

The specimen sequenced was whole blood. The sequence derives from an adult who was a healthcare worker with PCR-confirmed SARS-CoV-2 infection or an uninfected control (not recorded which). The chain links TRBV6-4 to TRBJ2-3; tentative D call: TRBD1 (6 bases). The CDR3 reads CASSDSSGADTQYF. The CDR3 nucleotides are TGTGCCAGCAGTGACTCTTCAGGGGCCGATACGCAGTATTTT.